One sample yielded the 12 T cell receptor beta chains listed below, sequenced in a study of post-analysis software for immune sequencing data. Prepared libraries of TCR beta cDNA carried unique molecular identifiers. TCRdb itself ran the PCR reads through MiXCR, one entry per CDR3 protein. The sample records 400,000 to 500,000 distinct CDR3 sequences, more than 30% being singletons. No antigen has been assigned to these receptors. Regarding the study as a whole: Patients used about 5 TRBV segments, including TRBV5-6, TRBV5-1 and TRBV20-1, more often than controls.

The sample consisted of blood. These receptors were taken from a girl aged 2 to 9 with multiple sclerosis.

CDR3: CASSSRDASYNEQFF. The CDR3 DNA reads TGTGCCAGCAGTTCCAGGGATGCTTCCTACAATGAGCAGTTCTTC. The chain couples TRBV11-3 to TRBJ2-1; tentatively, D is TRBD1 (5 bases). Germline V gene lookup returns CDR1 SGHNT and CDR2 YENEEA. This CDR3 comprises 15 residues. The V and J ends lost 6 bases and 1 base respectively, with 13 bases between them.

This clonotype was counted between two and nine times. The chain links TRBV4-3 to TRBJ1-5; a possible D gene is TRBD1 (5 bases). Between the trimmed V and J ends, which lost 0 bases and 7 bases, there was a span of 10 bases. Germline values: CDR1 LGHNA, CDR2 YSLEER. The CDR3 is 14 residues long. CDR3: CASSQDRGEQPQHF. The CDR3 nucleotides read TGCGCCAGCAGCCAAGATAGAGGGGAACAGCCCCAGCATTTT.

The rearrangement uses TRBV20-1 and TRBJ1-3; 7 positions match TRBD1. The J segment lost 2 bases and the V segment lost 1 base, leaving 5 bases of the junction unmatched. The V gene's germline CDR1 is DFQATT and CDR2 SNEGSKA (reference sequence). This CDR3 has 15 amino acids. In nucleotides, the CDR3 is TGCAGTGCTAGAGCATGGGACAGCCCTGGAAACACCATATATTTT. Translated, it gives CSARAWDSPGNTIYF.

This clonotype was seen many times. The chain employs TRBV12-3 or TRBV12-4 and TRBJ1-5; D gene unclear. V shed 2 bases and J shed 0 bases, with 5 bases lying between them. The CDR3 extends over 14 amino acids. CDR3 bases: TGTGCCAGCAGTTTAAGGGATAGCAATCAGCCCCAGCATTTT. As protein: CASSLRDSNQPQHF.

This clonotype occurred a few times. The rearrangement uses TRBV10-3 and TRBJ1-2; D not resolved. The germline V gene has CDR1 ENHRY and CDR2 SYGVKD. This CDR3 contains 13 residues. Trimming left V 3 bases short and J 6 bases short, with 11 bases between. The CDR3 sequence is CAISDYGRDGYTF. CDR3 sequence (DNA): TGTGCCATCAGTGATTACGGGCGTGATGGCTACACCTTC.

This rearrangement joins TRBV20-1 to TRBJ1-2; 8 positions agree with TRBD1. The V gene end was trimmed by 0 bases and the J gene end by 4 bases; junction bases not matched to a gene: 19. The length of the CDR3 is 19 residues. Germline CDR1 reads DFQATT; CDR2 reads SNEGSKA (reference sequence). The DNA of the CDR3 is TGCAGTGCTAGAGATCTGGGGGTCCTCCGACAGGGGCCGACCTATGGCTACACCTTC. Amino acid sequence: CSARDLGVLRQGPTYGYTF.

The V call is TRBV29-1, the J call TRBJ2-5, with 7 bases lining up with TRBD2. The CDR3 length is 15 residues. CDR1 and CDR2 (germline): SQVTM, ANQGSEA. Trimming removed 3 bases from V and 1 base from J; junction bases left unmatched: 8. The CDR3 sequence: CSVEGSSGIQETQYF. In DNA, the CDR3 is TGCAGCGTTGAGGGGTCGAGCGGGATCCAAGAGACCCAGTACTTC. Together with reference TRBV29-1 and TRBJ2-5, the CDR3 gives the full variable domain: SAVISQKPSRDICQRGTSLTIQCQVDSQVTMMFWYRQQPGQSLTLIATANQGSEATYESGFVIDKFPISRPNLTFSTLTVSNMSPEDSSIYLCSVEGSSGIQETQYFGPGTRLLVL.

This clonotype was seen a few times. The chain joins TRBV29-1 to TRBJ2-1; D remains unclear. Trimming left V 6 bases short and J 0 bases short, with 12 bases between. The germline V gene encodes CDR1 SQVTM and CDR2 ANQGSEA. The CDR3 spans 14 residues. The CDR3 reads CSVKTSSSYNEQFF. For the CDR3, the DNA is TGCAGCGTGAAGACATCGAGCTCCTACAATGAGCAGTTCTTC.

The J gene is TRBJ1-2, the V gene TRBV4-2, with D possibly matching TRBD1 (5 bases). The CDR3 length is 15 residues. Between the trimmed V and J ends, which lost 1 base and 2 bases, there was a span of 11 bases. In germline, CDR1 is LGHNA, CDR2 YNFKEQ. DNA for the CDR3: TGTGCCAGCAGCCAAGTTGCCAGGGTAAACTATGGCTACACCTTC. Its translation: CASSQVARVNYGYTF.

The chain links TRBV4-1 to TRBJ1-5; D might be TRBD1 (6 bases). This CDR3 is 16 amino acids long. Trimming stripped 3 bases from V and 1 base from J, with 13 bases between. Germline V gene lookup returns CDR1 MGHRA and CDR2 YSYEKL. Here the CDR3 DNA reads TGCGCCAGCAGCCATATTATCAGGGGAAGCAATCAGCCCCAGCATTTT. It codes for CASSHIIRGSNQPQHF.

The chain is built from TRBV4-3 and TRBJ2-4; 9 positions agree with TRBD1. The J call is in doubt because the DNA end fits TRBJ2-7 better. CDR3 size: 17 residues. The germline V gene has CDR1 LGHNA and CDR2 YSLEER. The CDR3: CASSQDFGTGLGYEQYF. The CDR3 DNA follows: TGCGCCAGCAGCCAAGATTTCGGGACAGGGCTGGGGTACGAGCAGTACTTC.

V gene TRBV4-3 combines with J gene TRBJ2-3; 8 bases align to TRBD2. The CDR3 is made up of 16 amino acids. Germline lookup yields CDR1 LGHNA and CDR2 YSLEER. Trimming took 2 bases from V and 0 from J; bases not matched to a gene: 4. CDR3 DNA sequence: TGCGCCAGCAGCCAAAACCCTAGCGGGAGCACAGATACGCAGTATTTT. It codes for CASSQNPSGSTDTQYF.